This T cell receptor (beta chain) originates from a study of T cells expressing NK-cell markers. Regarding the study as a whole: Clones of NKG2C+ T cells that had expanded were of unclear HCMV specificity.

TCRdb reprocessed the 5' RACE reads and stores each CDR3 protein as one record, lacking DNA. The clone table shows 120,000 to 150,000 distinct CDR3 sequences, with the ten largest holding around 12%. With regard to this clonotype: The target antigen is unknown.

Germline assignment: CDR1 MDHEN and CDR2 SYDVKM. The length of the CDR3 is 15 residues. V usage is TRBV28 and J usage is TRBJ2-5; absent DNA, TCRdb's TRBD1 call cannot be checked. The sample comprised blood T cells: a sorted CD56 or NKG2C T cell subset, CD4+ or CD8+ T cells, or bulk PBMC T cells (not recorded which). This receptor was taken from a man between 18 and 29 years old in good health. This CDR3 is CASSLLLQGQETQYF.